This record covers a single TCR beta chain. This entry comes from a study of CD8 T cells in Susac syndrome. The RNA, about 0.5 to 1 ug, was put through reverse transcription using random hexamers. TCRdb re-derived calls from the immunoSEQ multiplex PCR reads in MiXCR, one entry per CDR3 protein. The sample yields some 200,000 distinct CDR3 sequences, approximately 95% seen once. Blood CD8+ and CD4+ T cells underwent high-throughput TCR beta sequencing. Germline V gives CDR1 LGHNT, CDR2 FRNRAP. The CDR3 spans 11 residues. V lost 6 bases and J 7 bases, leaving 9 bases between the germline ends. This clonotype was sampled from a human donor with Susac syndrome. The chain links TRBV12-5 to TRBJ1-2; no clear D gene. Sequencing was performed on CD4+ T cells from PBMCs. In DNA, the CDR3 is TGTGCTAGTGGCTCCTGGGGTGGCTACACCTTC. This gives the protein CASGSWGGYTF.